This T cell receptor beta chain is from a study of cytomegalovirus exposure and HLA in healthy donors. Researchers ran the PCR with 60 Vbeta and 13 Jbeta primers. The protocol was immunoSEQ multiplex PCR, while the TCRdb copy is restricted to in-frame clones and leaves out a portion. The data hold about 150,000 clones, with approximately 78% observed a single time. As regards this clone: Its antigen is currently unknown.

V lost 8 bases, J lost 5 bases, and 5 bases stayed unmatched. This CDR3 spans 13 amino acids. In germline, CDR1 is SNHLY, CDR2 FYNNEI. Study-level points and caveats: V- and J-gene trimming of TCR beta was linked (in a later analysis) to a missense DCLRE1C variant. Immune exposure data for these donors was limited to CMV serostatus.

This chain links TRBV2 with TRBJ2-1; 8 nucleotides match TRBD1. This clonotype was obtained from a woman aged 50 to 65 in good health and CMV-seropositive. The sequenced sample was PBMCs. The CDR3 DNA sequence: TGTGCCAGCCGGGACAGGTTCAACAATGAGCAGTTCTTC. Protein sequence: CASRDRFNNEQFF.